What follows are 16 T cell receptor beta chains derived from one specimen sequenced in a study of Ad26.COV2.S vaccination and SARS-CoV-2 variants. Method: immunoSEQ multiplex PCR; TCRdb's copy keeps in-frame clones and lacks some. The profile shows 400,000 to 500,000 clones, roughly 88% of them singletons. The treatment here: around 19 received Ad26.COV2.S at low or high dose, single or two shots; five or six received placebo; per-sample allocation not given. Samples were taken on day 63 after the first vaccine or placebo injection. The source material was peripheral blood, sampled in a trial of Ad26.COV2.S vaccine versus placebo. Source of these receptors: a person between 18 and 60 years old who received the Ad26.COV2.S COVID-19 vaccine or a placebo.

J is TRBJ2-3 and V is TRBV13; the D gene could be TRBD1 or TRBD2 (5 bases each). Trimming removed 3 bases from V and 7 bases from J, with 17 bases in between. Germline lookup yields CDR1 PRHDT and CDR2 FYEKMQ (reference sequence). The CDR3 runs 15 residues. The CDR3 nucleotides are TGTGCCAGCAGCTTCGTTGGGGGTCCAACATATACGCAGTATTTT. As protein: CASSFVGGPTYTQYF.

This chain's CDR3 is CSASVAAPNEQFF. The CDR3 DNA reads as TGCAGTGCTAGTGTGGCAGCGCCGAATGAGCAGTTCTTC. The V gene is TRBV20-1, the J gene TRBJ2-1; D gene unclear. The V and J ends lost 3 bases and 7 bases respectively, with 13 bases between them. In germline, CDR1 is DFQATT, CDR2 SNEGSKA (reference sequence). The CDR3 is made up of 13 amino acids.

V usage is TRBV6-2 or TRBV6-3 and J usage is TRBJ2-5, with 10 nucleotides matching TRBD2. Germline V gene sequence: CDR1 MNHEY, CDR2 SVGEGT. CDR3 size: 16 residues. V was pared by 0 bases and J by 7 bases, with 8 bases of the junction left unmatched. The CDR3 sequence is CASSYSASGGLGTQYF. CDR3 bases: TGTGCCAGCAGTTACTCGGCTAGCGGGGGCTTGGGGACCCAGTACTTC.

The chain has TRBV29-1 and TRBJ2-1, with TRBD2 as a possible D gene (5 bases). This CDR3 is 14 amino acids long. Germline V gene lookup returns CDR1 SQVTM and CDR2 ANQGSEA. V shed 3 bases and J shed 8 bases, with 17 bases lying between them. The CDR3 spells CSVDGVAGFDEQFF. DNA of the CDR3: TGCAGCGTTGACGGGGTGGCCGGGTTCGATGAGCAGTTCTTC.

This clone was recorded only once. The chain uses TRBV4-1 and TRBJ1-1, with 8 bases that match TRBD1. V lost 0 bases to trimming and J lost 0 bases; unmatched junction nucleotides: 3. This CDR3 has 16 amino acids. CDR1 is MGHRA and CDR2 is YSYEKL in the germline V gene. The CDR3 coding sequence is TGCGCCAGCAGCCAAGACGACAGGGGCTTGAACACTGAAGCTTTCTTT. Its translation is CASSQDDRGLNTEAFF.

The rearrangement links TRBV11-2 to TRBJ2-3; TRBD2 matches at 9 bases. Germline V gene sequence: CDR1 SGHAT, CDR2 FQNNGV. V was clipped by 7 bases and J by 2 bases; unmatched bases: 10. The CDR3 runs to 16 residues. CDR3 loop: CASKRSGGTFTDTQYF. The CDR3 nucleotides read TGTGCCAGCAAACGGAGCGGGGGGACATTCACAGATACGCAGTATTTT. Based on the CDR3 plus reference TRBV11-2 and TRBJ2-3, the full variable domain is EAGVAQSPRYKIIEKRQSVAFWCNPISGHATLYWYQQILGQGPKLLIQFQNNGVVDDSQLPKDRFSAERLKGVDSTLKIQPAKLEDSAVYLCASKRSGGTFTDTQYFGPGTRLTVL.

This chain connects TRBV2 to TRBJ2-3; TRBD1 matches at 7 bases. V was pared by 6 bases and J by 2 bases, with 11 bases of the junction left unmatched. CDR3 length: 16 residues. Germline V gives CDR1 SNHLY, CDR2 FYNNEI. CDR3 bases: TGTGCCAGCAGAGCTGTTGGGGACAGATTCACAGATACGCAGTATTTT. Translation gives CASRAVGDRFTDTQYF.

J is TRBJ2-3 and V is TRBV13, with D perhaps assigned TRBD1 or TRBD2 (5 bases each). The CDR3 is 17 amino acids. Trimming stripped 5 bases from V and 1 base from J, with 19 bases between. From germline, CDR1 is PRHDT and CDR2 FYEKMQ (reference sequence). The CDR3 reads CASSRAGALGGTDTQYF. The CDR3 DNA sequence: TGTGCCAGCAGCCGAGCCGGGGCCCTAGGTGGCACAGATACGCAGTATTTT.

V and J are TRBV5-1 and TRBJ2-2; 7 bases are a match to TRBD1. The germline gives CDR1 SGHRS, CDR2 YFSETQ. Trimming took 0 bases from V and 5 from J; bases not matched to a gene: 4. The CDR3 is 15 amino acids. The CDR3 sequence is CASSLGGQMTGELFF. CDR3 in DNA: TGCGCCAGCAGCTTGGGGGGACAGATGACCGGGGAGCTGTTTTTT.

V gene TRBV5-6 combines with J gene TRBJ2-5, with D maybe TRBD2 (6 bases). The CDR3 spans 17 residues. Germline V gene lookup returns CDR1 SGHDT and CDR2 YYEEEE. Between the trimmed V and J ends, which lost 4 bases and 9 bases, there was a span of 28 bases. The CDR3 region is CASSPFWGTGDSVAQYF. The CDR3 nucleotides are TGTGCCAGCAGCCCCTTTTGGGGGACGGGGGATTCAGTGGCCCAGTACTTC.

V gene TRBV28 combines with J gene TRBJ1-4; TRBD1 aligns across 7 bases. This CDR3 is built from 14 residues. Germline CDR1 MDHEN, CDR2 SYDVKM. The V segment lost 3 bases and the J segment 5 bases; nucleotides outside the gene matches: 3. CDR3 residues: CASSLQGGNEKLFF. DNA for the CDR3: TGTGCCAGCAGTTTGCAGGGGGGAAATGAAAAACTGTTTTTT.

The chain is built from TRBV7-9 and TRBJ2-1; TRBD2 aligns across 8 bases. The CDR3 contains 17 residues. Germline trimming cut 3 bases from V and 6 bases from J; bases unmatched to any gene: 13. CDR1 is SEHNR, CDR2 FQNEAQ, per germline (reference sequence). In DNA form, the CDR3 reads TGTGCCAGCAGCTTGGGGTGGGCGGGGGGCCTCGGCAATGAGCAGTTCTTC. It encodes CASSLGWAGGLGNEQFF.

The genes are TRBV4-3 and TRBJ2-7, with TRBD1 as a possible D gene (7 bases). Germline V gene data show CDR1 as LGHNA and CDR2 as YSLEER. This CDR3 is built from 15 residues. V was clipped by 1 base and J by 5 bases, with 15 bases between them. CDR3 coding DNA: TGCGCCAGCAGCCAAGCAACAGGGGAGGACAACGAGCAGTACTTC. It specifies CASSQATGEDNEQYF.

The chain is built from TRBV28 and TRBJ1-5, with D tentatively TRBD1 (5 bases). The CDR3 runs to 15 residues. Germline V gene data show CDR1 as MDHEN and CDR2 as SYDVKM. V shed 6 bases and J shed 2 bases, with 14 bases lying between them. In nucleotides, the CDR3 is TGTGCCAGCAGCCCTCCTGGGACGGGCAATCAGCCCCAGCATTTT. This sequence encodes CASSPPGTGNQPQHF. Complete variable domain (other parts from reference TRBV28 and TRBJ1-5): DVKVTQSSRYLVKRTGEKVFLECVQDMDHENMFWYRQDPGLGLRLIYFSYDVKMKEKGDIPEGYSVSREKKERFSLILESASTNQTSMYLCASSPPGTGNQPQHFGDGTRLSIL.

This rearrangement joins TRBV29-1 to TRBJ2-1; 12 bases agree with TRBD2. The CDR3 is 17 amino acids. V shed 6 bases and J 4 bases; nucleotides not matched to a gene: 13. Germline V gene data show CDR1 as SQVTM and CDR2 as ANQGSEA. The CDR3 DNA reads as TGCAGCGTCCATCTACGGCAAACTAGCGGGGGGTACAATGAGCAGTTCTTC. Amino acid sequence: CSVHLRQTSGGYNEQFF.

V and J are TRBV5-1 and TRBJ1-4; 9 bases line up with TRBD1. V was pared by 3 bases and J by 4 bases, with 1 base of the junction left unmatched. Germline loops: CDR1 SGHRS, CDR2 YFSETQ. The CDR3 is 14 amino acids. The CDR3 reads CASSSDRGNEKLFF. CDR3 sequence (DNA): TGCGCCAGCAGCTCGGACAGGGGTAATGAAAAACTGTTTTTT. Full variable domain (rest looked up from reference TRBV5-1 and TRBJ1-4): KAGVTQTPRYLIKTRGQQVTLSCSPISGHRSVSWYQQTPGQGLQFLFEYFSETQRNKGNFPGRFSGRQFSNSRSEMNVSTLELGDSALYLCASSSDRGNEKLFFGSGTQLSVL.